The entry below describes one TCR beta chain. This record belongs to a study of T cell changes during pregnancy in multiple sclerosis. Germline assignment: CDR1 KGHSH and CDR2 LQKENI. Between the trimmed V and J ends, which lost 4 bases and 0 bases, there was a span of 16 bases. The CDR3 totals 17 residues. Assay: immunoSEQ multiplex PCR; the TCRdb copy retains only in-frame clones and omits some. The data contain 100,000 to 110,000 clones, approximately 92% of them seen just once; the ten biggest clones take up about 1.8%. This sample comprised peripheral blood, obtained after pregnancy. This chain joins TRBV18 and TRBJ1-3, with D possibly TRBD1 on 5 matching bases. The clonotype originates from a female donor with multiple sclerosis, enrolled in a pregnancy study. This chain's CDR3 is CASSRLTGTDSGNTIYF. The CDR3 nucleotides are TGTGCCAGCTCACGATTGACGGGGACTGACTCTGGAAACACCATATATTTT.